This T cell receptor beta chain was identified in a study of PD-L1 blockade in urothelial cancer. Profiled with immunoSEQ multiplex PCR; TCRdb holds only in-frame clones, not every one. The sample yields tens of thousands of clones, more than 75% seen once. Time point: pretreatment peripheral blood. V lost 2 bases to trimming and J lost 3 bases, with 15 bases between them. The length of the CDR3 is 16 residues. Germline CDR1 SGHTA, CDR2 FQGNSA. V is TRBV7-2 and J is TRBJ2-3, with a possible D match to TRBD2 (5 bases). The source of this sequence is a middle-aged man with urothelial cancer. Sample: PBMCs, taken around atezolizumab (anti-PD-L1) treatment. The CDR3 nucleotides read TGTGCCAGCAGCTTACGGACTCTCGGTGGGACAGATACGCAGTATTTT. This gives the protein CASSLRTLGGTDTQYF.